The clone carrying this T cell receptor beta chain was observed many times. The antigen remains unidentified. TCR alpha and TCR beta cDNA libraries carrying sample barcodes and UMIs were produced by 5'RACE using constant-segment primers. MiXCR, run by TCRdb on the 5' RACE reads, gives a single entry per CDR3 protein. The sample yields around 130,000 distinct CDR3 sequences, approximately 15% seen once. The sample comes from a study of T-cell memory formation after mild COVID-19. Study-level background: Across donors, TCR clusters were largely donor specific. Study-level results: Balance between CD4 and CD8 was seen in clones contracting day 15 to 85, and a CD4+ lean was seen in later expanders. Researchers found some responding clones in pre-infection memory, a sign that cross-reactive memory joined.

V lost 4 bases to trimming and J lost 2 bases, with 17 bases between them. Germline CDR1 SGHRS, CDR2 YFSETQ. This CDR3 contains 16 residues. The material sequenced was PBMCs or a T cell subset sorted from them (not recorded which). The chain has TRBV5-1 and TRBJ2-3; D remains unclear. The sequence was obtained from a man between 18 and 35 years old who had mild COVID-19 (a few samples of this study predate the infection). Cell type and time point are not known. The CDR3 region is CASSTDPQTYTDTQYF. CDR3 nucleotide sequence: TGCGCCAGCAGCACAGACCCCCAGACCTACACAGATACGCAGTATTTT. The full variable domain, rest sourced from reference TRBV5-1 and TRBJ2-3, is KAGVTQTPRYLIKTRGQQVTLSCSPISGHRSVSWYQQTPGQGLQFLFEYFSETQRNKGNFPGRFSGRQFSNSRSEMNVSTLELGDSALYLCASSTDPQTYTDTQYFGPGTRLTVL.